These 27 T cell receptor beta chains share one sample of origin, sequenced in a study of blood T cell repertoires in COVID-19. The method was immunoSEQ multiplex PCR; TCRdb's version includes in-frame clones alone and lacks a portion of them. The table lists approximately 300,000 clones, approximately 90% of them singletons. The sequencing sample was made of PBMCs or T cells enriched from blood (not recorded which). These receptors came from a man younger than 45 who had recovered from COVID-19.

The CDR3 reads CASSVSGGTYEQYF. Here the CDR3 DNA reads TGTGCCAGCAGCGTTAGCGGGGGGACCTACGAGCAGTACTTC. V is TRBV9 and J is TRBJ2-7; 10 bases are shared with TRBD2. Germline V gene lookup returns CDR1 SGDLS and CDR2 YYNGEE. V gave up 2 bases and J gave up 2 bases; unmatched junction bases: 1. This CDR3 is built from 14 residues.

The chain has TRBV15 and TRBJ2-7; possibly TRBD1 for D (5 bases). The CDR3 sequence is 15 residues long. V gave up 0 bases and J gave up 3 bases, with 12 bases separating them. Germline-derived CDR1 and CDR2 are LNHNV and YYDKDF (reference sequence). The CDR3 region has the DNA TGTGCCACCAGCAGAGATCGGGCAGGGTACTACGAGCAGTACTTC. Translation gives CATSRDRAGYYEQYF. Supplemented by reference TRBV15 and TRBJ2-7, the full variable domain reads DAMVIQNPRYQVTQFGKPVTLSCSQTLNHNVMYWYQQKSSQAPKLLFHYYDKDFNNEADTPDNFQSRRPNTSFCFLDIRSPGLGDTAMYLCATSRDRAGYYEQYFGPGTRLTVT.

V gene TRBV6-1 combines with J gene TRBJ1-3, with unresolved D. Germline CDR1 is MNHNS and CDR2 is SASEGT. V dropped 1 base and J dropped 0 bases, with 7 bases sitting between them. CDR3 length: 15 amino acids. The CDR3 spells CASSEVIDSGNTIYF. The CDR3 region has the DNA TGTGCCAGCAGTGAAGTGATAGACTCTGGAAACACCATATATTTT.

The V call is TRBV5-6, the J call TRBJ2-3; 13 bases are shared with TRBD2. The ends lost 2 bases at V and 3 bases at J; junction bases unmatched: 6. From germline, CDR1 is SGHDT and CDR2 YYEEEE. The CDR3 totals 17 residues. DNA for the CDR3: TGTGCCAGCAGCTTCCAATGGACTAGCGGGAGTACAGATACGCAGTATTTT. Its protein is CASSFQWTSGSTDTQYF.

The chain is built from TRBV2 and TRBJ1-2; D is unclear. The germline gives CDR1 SNHLY, CDR2 FYNNEI. The V end was cut by 3 bases, the J end by 4 bases, with 9 bases between. The CDR3 is 13 amino acids. The CDR3: CASSDEGSYGYTF. The CDR3 DNA follows: TGTGCCAGCAGTGACGAGGGTAGCTATGGCTACACCTTC.

The gene calls are TRBV4-2 and TRBJ1-2; D unclear. The CDR3 length is 17 residues. Germline CDR1 is LGHNA and CDR2 is YNFKEQ. V gave up 1 base and J gave up 4 bases, with 19 bases separating them. CDR3 nucleotide sequence: TGTGCCAGCAGCCAAGGGGTTCAGGCGACTACTAGCTATGGCTACACCTTC. This gives the protein CASSQGVQATTSYGYTF.

The rearrangement joins TRBV11-1 to TRBJ2-7; tentatively, D is TRBD2 (7 bases). The ends were cut back, 5 bases at V and 2 bases at J, with 13 bases in the middle. In germline, CDR1 is SGHAT, CDR2 FQDESV (reference sequence). The CDR3 totals 14 residues. The CDR3 loop is CASSPRGGPYEQYF. The CDR3, as DNA: TGTGCCAGCAGCCCTAGGGGGGGCCCCTACGAGCAGTACTTC. Full variable domain (remainder filled in from reference TRBV11-1 and TRBJ2-7): EAEVAQSPRYKITEKSQAVAFWCDPISGHATLYWYRQILGQGPELLVQFQDESVVDDSQLPKDRFSAERLKGVDSTLKIQPAELGDSAMYLCASSPRGGPYEQYFGPGTRLTVT.

This CDR3 is CASSTGQEITYGYTF. The CDR3 bases are TGTGCCAGTAGTACCGGACAGGAGATTACCTATGGCTACACCTTC. The chain joins TRBV19 to TRBJ1-2, with 7 nucleotides matching TRBD1. V gave up 4 bases and J gave up 4 bases; unmatched junction bases: 9. The CDR3 extends over 15 amino acids. Germline CDR1 LNHDA, CDR2 SQIVND (reference sequence).

The chain has TRBV6-5 and TRBJ2-7; D is uncertain. Germline loops: CDR1 MNHEY, CDR2 SVGAGI. This CDR3 is built from 11 residues. V was cut by 6 bases and J by 6 bases, with 9 bases left in between. CDR3 sequence: CASSLRSEQYF. The CDR3 DNA sequence: TGTGCCAGCAGCCTTCGGAGCGAGCAGTACTTC.

V usage is TRBV7-9 and J usage is TRBJ1-4, with D uncertain. CDR1 and CDR2 from the germline V gene are SEHNR and FQNEAQ (reference sequence). This CDR3 has 15 residues. Trimming cost V 3 bases and J 0 bases, with 8 bases left between them. The CDR3 loop reads CASSLNRATNEKLFF. The CDR3 nucleotides read TGTGCCAGCAGCTTGAACAGAGCAACTAATGAAAAACTGTTTTTT. Together with reference TRBV7-9 and TRBJ1-4, the CDR3 gives the full variable domain: DTGVSQNPRHKITKRGQNVTFRCDPISEHNRLYWYRQTLGQGPEFLTYFQNEAQLEKSRLLSDRFSAERPKGSFSTLEIQRTEQGDSAMYLCASSLNRATNEKLFFGSGTQLSVL.

This clone has just a few counts. The chain links TRBV11-2 to TRBJ1-1; TRBD1 agrees at 7 bases. From germline, CDR1 is SGHAT and CDR2 FQNNGV. The CDR3 length is 14 residues. The V gene end was trimmed by 4 bases and the J gene end by 0 bases; junction bases not matched to a gene: 2. The CDR3 loop reads CASSWGQLNTEAFF. The CDR3 region has the DNA TGTGCCAGCAGCTGGGGACAGTTGAACACTGAAGCTTTCTTT.

The V call is TRBV7-5, the J call TRBJ1-1. TRBV7-5 represents a pseudogene. This CDR3 is 13 amino acids long. This CDR3 is CARPELQNTEAFF. CDR3 nucleotides: TGTGCCAGACCGGAGTTACAAAACACTGAAGCTTTCTTT.

V and J are TRBV15 and TRBJ1-1, with D tentatively TRBD1 (6 bases). V was pared by 5 bases and J by 6 bases, with 16 bases between. The CDR3 sequence is 14 residues long. From germline, CDR1 is LNHNV and CDR2 YYDKDF (reference sequence). The CDR3 loop reads CATSSLTPGAEAFF. CDR3 DNA: TGTGCCACCAGCTCCTTGACCCCAGGGGCTGAAGCTTTCTTT.

The chain uses TRBV2 and TRBJ2-2; a possible D gene is TRBD2 (6 bases). CDR1 and CDR2 from the germline V gene are SNHLY and FYNNEI. V was cut by 3 bases and J by 1 base, with 12 bases left in between. There are 16 residues in the CDR3. In DNA, the CDR3 is TGTGCCAGCAGTGACATAAACGGGGGGAACACCGGGGAGCTGTTTTTT. Its protein product is CASSDINGGNTGELFF.

This chain connects TRBV6-5 to TRBJ1-2; 8 nucleotides match TRBD1. Trimming took 2 bases from V and 8 from J; bases not matched to a gene: 13. CDR1 is MNHEY, CDR2 SVGAGI, per germline. This CDR3 comprises 16 residues. The CDR3 sequence is CASSYPSDRAIRGYTF. In DNA form, the CDR3 reads TGTGCCAGCAGTTACCCCTCGGACAGGGCGATTCGGGGCTACACCTTC.

The V call is TRBV5-1, the J call TRBJ1-2; 7 nucleotides match TRBD1. The germline CDR1 and CDR2 sequences are SGHRS and YFSETQ. J gave up 0 bases and V 0 bases, and 5 bases lay outside the gene matches. CDR3 length: 16 residues. The CDR3 reads CASSLGGQQSNYGYTF. The CDR3 coding sequence is TGCGCCAGCAGCTTGGGGGGACAGCAATCTAACTATGGCTACACCTTC.

There are a few counts of this clone. The chain recombines TRBV19 with TRBJ1-5; 7 bases align to TRBD1. This CDR3 region has 15 residues. V gave up 1 base and J gave up 3 bases; unmatched junction bases: 3. Germline V gives CDR1 LNHDA, CDR2 SQIVND (reference sequence). The CDR3 bases are TGTGCCAGTAGTATAGCCAGGGGGAACAATCAGCCCCAGCATTTT. It specifies CASSIARGNNQPQHF.

The CDR3 coding sequence is TGTGCCAGCTCACCACAGGCGGGGAGGAACACTGAAGCTTTCTTT. It specifies CASSPQAGRNTEAFF. The V call is TRBV18, the J call TRBJ1-1; D is unresolved. Per germline, CDR1 KGHSH and CDR2 LQKENI. V lost 1 base, J lost 1 base, and 10 bases lay in between. This CDR3 is 15 amino acids long.

The V call is TRBV5-4, the J call TRBJ2-1; 9 bases are a match to TRBD1. Looked up from germline, CDR1 is SGHNT and CDR2 is YYREEE (reference sequence). V was pared by 3 bases and J by 0 bases, with 4 bases of the junction left unmatched. The CDR3 contains 16 residues. The DNA for the CDR3 is TGTGCCAGCAGCTCGGGGACAGGGCGCTCCTACAATGAGCAGTTCTTC. Translated, it gives CASSSGTGRSYNEQFF. Full variable domain (rest looked up from reference TRBV5-4 and TRBJ2-1): ETGVTQSPTHLIKTRGQQVTLRCSSQSGHNTVSWYQQALGQGPQFIFQYYREEENGRGNFPPRFSGLQFPNYSSELNVNALELDDSALYLCASSSGTGRSYNEQFFGPGTRLTVL.

The rearrangement uses TRBV27 and TRBJ1-2; D possibly corresponds to TRBD1 (6 bases). The V gene lost 6 bases and the J gene lost 2 bases, with 19 bases spanning the gap. This CDR3 is 16 amino acids long. CDR1 and CDR2 from the germline V gene are MNHEY and SMNVEV (reference sequence). CDR3 nucleotides: TGTGCCAGCAGGTTCTTCCCCTCTACAGGGAACTATGGCTACACCTTC. Translating it yields CASRFFPSTGNYGYTF.

This clone has only a few counts. The rearrangement uses TRBV11-2 and TRBJ1-4; D gene uncertain. V lost 4 bases and J lost 8, with 20 bases in between. In germline, CDR1 is SGHAT, CDR2 FQNNGV. CDR3 size: 16 residues. CDR3 sequence reads: CASSSHRGNEGEKLFF. The CDR3 DNA is TGTGCCAGCAGCTCCCACCGGGGAAATGAAGGGGAAAAACTGTTTTTT.

The gene calls are TRBV18 and TRBJ1-1; 8 bases fit TRBD1. The V and J ends lost 3 bases and 0 bases, in that order; junction bases with no gene match: 6. CDR1 and CDR2 (germline): KGHSH, LQKENI. The CDR3 totals 16 residues. The CDR3 protein is CASSPSTGAMNTEAFF. CDR3 coding DNA: TGTGCCAGCTCACCCTCGACAGGGGCCATGAACACTGAAGCTTTCTTT.

The V and J genes are TRBV11-2 and TRBJ1-2; D uncertain. The CDR3 extends over 16 amino acids. Deletions cut 1 base from V and 4 bases from J, with 16 bases between. In germline, CDR1 is SGHAT, CDR2 FQNNGV. The CDR3 sequence: CASSLVGLYTSYGYTF. CDR3 sequence (DNA): TGTGCCAGCAGCTTAGTTGGCTTATACACATCCTATGGCTACACCTTC.

J is TRBJ2-7 and V is TRBV20-1; 10 nucleotides align to TRBD1. CDR1 is DFQATT, CDR2 SNEGSKA, per germline (reference sequence). The CDR3 is 11 residues long. CDR3 coding DNA: TGCAGCGGGACAGGGGCCTACGAGCAGTACTTC. Translation gives CSGTGAYEQYF.

The V gene is TRBV19, the J gene TRBJ2-1, with 14 bases aligning to TRBD2. This CDR3 has 20 residues. Germline values: CDR1 LNHDA, CDR2 SQIVND (reference sequence). After removal of 5 bases from V and 4 bases from J, the junction contained 16 bases not matched to a gene. CDR3 DNA: TGTGCCAGTAGTGGTCCCCGGGGACTAGCGGGAGAAGATGTATACAATGAGCAGTTCTTC. This gives the protein CASSGPRGLAGEDVYNEQFF.

This clone showed up just once. The chain joins TRBV5-1 to TRBJ1-1; D not certain. The germline CDR1 and CDR2 sequences are SGHRS and YFSETQ. V lost 3 bases and J 3 bases, leaving 12 bases between the germline ends. The CDR3 has 14 amino acids. CDR3 sequence (DNA): TGCGCCAGCAGCTCCTCCCGGCAGGACACTGAAGCTTTCTTT. It yields the protein CASSSSRQDTEAFF.

The chain employs TRBV7-8 and TRBJ2-3, with unresolved D. V was trimmed by 5 bases and J by 6 bases, leaving 6 bases between them. Looked up from germline, CDR1 is SGHVS and CDR2 is FQNEAQ. The CDR3 runs to 11 residues. In DNA form, the CDR3 reads TGTGCCAGCAGCCTTTCTGATACGCAGTATTTT. Translation: CASSLSDTQYF.